This T cell receptor (beta chain) emerged from a study of blood T cell repertoires in COVID-19. For the study at large: Donors in the United States, Italy and Spain gave samples during acute or convalescent COVID-19. T cells, B-cell-depleted T cells, or PBMCs provided the cDNA or gDNA that served as material.

The CDR3 runs to 16 residues. In germline, CDR1 is LNHDA, CDR2 SQIVND (reference sequence). V shed 4 bases, J shed 9 bases, and the junction held 14 bases outside the gene matches. Original processing notes: Estimates of nucleated cell counts were drawn from the amplification of reference gene primers. Some clones are missing from TCRdb's copy, which holds only in-frame ones; the method was immunoSEQ multiplex PCR. V and J calls plus clone size are reproduced from that table; the DNA served to infer D and trimming. The table records over 30,000 clones, roughly 86% of them present only once. Sequencing was performed on peripheral blood. The chain employs TRBV19 and TRBJ2-7, with TRBD1 matching 11 bases. This clonotype originated in a human donor with active COVID-19. The donor label of this sample is uncertain. The CDR3 loop reads CASSSRGQDRGLVQYF. CDR3 coding DNA: TGTGCCAGTAGTAGCCGAGGCCAGGACAGGGGGCTGGTGCAGTACTTC.